This T cell receptor (beta chain) came from a study of cytomegalovirus exposure and HLA in healthy donors (dated by TCRdb to about 2017). Background for the entire study: An earlier analysis of about 530 of the donors reported about 260 Gb of sequence data and about 120 million unique TCR beta sequences obtained from 150 million to 200 million T cells. Roughly 300 gigabases of sequencing data and approximately 93 million unique TCR sequences were included in an early release covering several hundred HLA-typed donors. Of the 350 to 400 genotyped donors, 81% fell in the genetic ancestry cluster associated with self-reported Caucasian donors. The aim of the study was to test whether cataloging public T cell receptors could identify signatures of past pathogen exposure. The T cell repertoires of under 750 subjects were profiled by immunosequencing and related to cytomegalovirus serostatus. Besides the first cohort of roughly 640 subjects, a separate validation cohort made up of 120 different subjects was used. To predict cytomegalovirus infection status, the study brought together high-throughput TCR immunosequencing, statistical association of individual TCRs with disease status, and machine learning. A later analysis re-analyzed previously published TCR beta repertoires from about 730 donors and added high-resolution HLA genotyping to study TCR occurrence patterns. In the later analysis, no new phenotypic data were used to find candidate immune exposures; instead, reliance was placed on TCR beta sequences and their occurrence across donors. An earlier analysis of roughly 600 of the donors used high-throughput TCR beta sequencing to judge whether each TCR beta V gene segment behaved as functional or pseudogenic. Donor age, sex, ethnicity and CMV serostatus were collected together with the repertoire data. A later genetic analysis used genome-wide SNP genotypes for about three fifths of the 666 donors, treating that subset as a discovery cohort. Every discovery cohort repertoire had been produced on one sequencing platform. Both class I and class II loci were covered by HLA typing, at four-digit resolution. Typing coverage differed by locus: A, B, C, DRB1 and DQB1 were typed in about 629-630 donors, DQA1 in 500 to 550, DPA1 in some 610, and DPB1 in 472. Because of strong linkage in the cohort, roughly five DR-DQ haplotypes were treated as single units for association and clustering. Among around 400 genotyped donors of the cohort, an average of around 240,000 unique TCR beta nucleotide sequences was sequenced per donor, of which 15% to 20% were non-productive.

The cohort was made up of about 670 healthy bone marrow donors. At the time of sampling, all cohort members were nominally healthy, though unrecorded immune exposures were likely present. The donor was CMV seronegative and belonged to the group of 320 or so seronegative cohort members. Every donor gave a peripheral blood sample, and the peripheral blood mononuclear cells from that sample were used for TCR beta sequencing. Genomic DNA extraction from the blood cell samples was performed with the Qiagen DNeasy Blood Extraction Kit. Preparation of the library involved the immunoSEQ multiplex PCR assay. A mixture of 60 forward primers for TCR Vbeta segments and 13 reverse primers for TCR Jbeta segments was used in the multiplex PCR. A multiplex PCR assay on genomic DNA amplified the CDR3 region of rearranged TCR beta genes. The amplified TCR beta libraries were sequenced on the Illumina HiSeq System as 87-base-pair reads. As for the authors' bioinformatics: A later analysis counted approximately 76 million unique TCR beta chains across the 700 or so repertoires, and some 11 million of these chains were shared by at least two donors. Raw reads were error-corrected and collapsed into unique sequences with a nearest-neighbor algorithm that merged closely related sequences to remove PCR and sequencing errors. V, D and J gene segments were assigned by aligning CDR3 sequences to IMGT reference sequences. Each retained sequence needed at least a six-nucleotide match to both a V gene segment and a J gene segment. Rearrangements were classified as productive when the CDR3 lacked stop codons and remained in frame with V and J, and all other rearrangements were classified as non-productive. CDR3 was defined according to IMGT convention as the region running from the second conserved V-encoded cysteine to the conserved J-encoded phenylalanine. Sequences without an unambiguous match to a single V gene segment were excluded from the earlier analysis of 450 to 750 of the donors. An earlier analysis of 500 to 600 of the donors classified V segments as functional when productive rearrangements were above 56.7% and as segregating when the standard deviation between donors was above 5%. A statistical classification framework was built to diagnose cytomegalovirus status from the catalog of TCR beta chain sequences. In a later analysis, TCR nucleotide sequences were compared against IMGT/GENE-DB human TR gene sequences so that V and J genes could be assigned. A later analysis assigned CDR3 sequences and most-parsimonious VDJ recombination scenarios with the TCRdist pipeline. A later analysis defined each TCR beta chain by its CDR3 amino acid sequence plus V-gene family, and excluded reads lacking a unique V-gene family. In a later analysis, around 650 highly shared, low-generation-probability nucleotide sequences were removed to address suspected cross-contamination and a sequencing artifact. For each public chain, a later analysis derived a clonal expansion index from normalized ranks of inferred template counts within each repertoire. In a later analysis, generation probabilities were computed using a VDJ recombination model fitted to out-of-frame rearrangements, and the results were checked against IGoR. In a later analysis, hypergeometric tests were used to score TCR-TCR, TCR-HLA and TCR-CMV co-occurrence, with a repertoire-size bias correction applied to TCR pairs. To estimate false discovery rates, a later analysis permuted the HLA or CMV assignments 20 times. In a later analysis, co-occurring TCRs were grouped using DBSCAN, and TCRdist sequence similarity was added for clustering within HLA-allele-positive subsets. For co-occurrence clustering, repertoires with fewer than 30,000 or more than 120,000 public chains were excluded, along with about five repertoires with anomalous nucleotide sharing. In TCRdb, the immuneACCESS table is reduced to in-frame sequences with V and J assigned. These tables do not hold every clone; where another copy was compared, an unresolved V gene accounts for under half, and the others remain unexplained. D and trimming were read from the DNA, whereas the V and J calls and clone size are those reported in that table. The sample contains about 140,000 clones, approximately 80% of them found a single time. The ten largest clonotypes hold about 2.5% of the sample.

Worth noting for this clone: Its antigen remains unidentified. Per-base qualities were not stored, and no clone one base away is much larger.

Overall study outcomes, separate from this receptor: Most CMV-associated TCR beta chains appeared to be HLA-restricted in a later analysis, and the HLA associations seemed to be driven largely by CMV exposure. The study listed 150 to 200 TCR beta chains as associated with cytomegalovirus. While some public TCRs were present in many individuals, most TCR sequences turned up only very rarely across donors. Three of the identified cytomegalovirus-associated TCR beta chains were confirmed in vitro to be specific for cytomegalovirus antigens. According to a later analysis, TCR association rates differed among HLA loci, with DRB1 alleles showing the most associated TCRs and HLA-C alleles showing the fewest. Strong co-occurrence of HLA alleles, especially DR and DQ, made assigning TCR associations to individual alleles difficult. Because counts were too low, roughly 18 rarely observed V segments, including chromosome 9 orphons, were left out of the earlier analysis of some 640 of the donors. V-gene and J-gene trimming of TCR beta chains was associated with a missense DCLRE1C variant in a later genetic analysis, and the association was replicated in an independent cohort. In both the original and validation cohorts, the classifier was reported to diagnose cytomegalovirus status with high specificity and sensitivity. According to a later genetic analysis, donors in an Asian-associated ancestry cluster had fewer N-insertions in productive TCRs than the approximately 700-donor mean. Roughly uniform sequencing depth across donors was assumed in presence/absence analyses, although this assumption may not hold. An earlier analysis of 587 of the donors showed that most TCR beta V segments appeared in productive rearrangements either about 87% or about 30% of the time, which broadly matched IMGT annotations. Specific HLA alleles were associated with some 15,000 TCR beta sequences at a false discovery rate of 0.05 in a later analysis. Compared with equally common non-associated chains, HLA-associated TCR beta chains in a later analysis were more clonally expanded and had lower generation probabilities. The authors suggested that the approach could potentially be extended to other disease states and immunological phenotypes. A further reported finding was that TCR beta sequences accurately predicted the HLA-A and HLA-B alleles for most subjects in the first cohort. Because some donors lacked HLA typing at each locus, the association tests relied only on the typed subset. A later analysis reported that several top co-occurrence clusters appeared linked to parvovirus B19, influenza, CMV and Epstein-Barr virus. Some IMGT-functional V segments, including TRBV6-2 and TRBV6-3, could not be distinguished by the 87-base-pair reads and were therefore excluded. A group of highly shared sequence variants was considered likely to be a technical artifact of the sequencing pipeline. Linkage disequilibrium might explain the correlated functional status among segregating V segments, but an unknown experimental factor could not be ruled out. The cohort was sequenced for TCR beta chains only, and without alpha or paired-chain data the features that could be detected were limited. CMV serostatus was the only immune exposure information available for the cohort.

Germline trimming amounts to 4 bases on V and 2 bases on J, with 7 as the count of junction bases outside the gene matches. From its cysteine to its phenylalanine, the CDR3 spans 15 amino acids. Kept here is only the CDR3 DNA, which spans 45 bases and is read in frame from base 1. The CDR1 and CDR2 encoded by the germline V gene are MNHNS and SASEGT. The sequenced material came from PBMCs. Recombination joined TRBV6-1 with TRBJ1-1, with TRBD1 matching 7 junction bases. The sequence derives from a man in his forties or fifties in good health and CMV-seronegative. Read as DNA, the sequence is TGTGCCAGCAGTGGTGTCAGGGGGGATAACACTGAAGCTTTCTTT. Its coded protein is CASSGVRGDNTEAFF.